Listed below are T cell receptor beta chains from one sample, sequenced in a study of beta chain features in type 1 diabetes. Only in-frame clones appear in the TCRdb table, and some are missing; sequencing was by immunoSEQ multiplex PCR. Of approximately 730,000 clones detected, about an eighth appear once; the ten largest clones hold 0.022%. Sequenced input: naive CD4+ T cells from blood. These receptors originate from a man younger than 35 with type 1 diabetes. CDR3s include the opening cysteine and the closing phenylalanine or tryptophan. Fields, in order: clone size, V gene, D gene, J gene, CDR3 DNA, CDR3 protein. A D gene is named only where the DNA matches it firmly. Where a row states a size, it is once, few, many or the class of an expanded clone; other rows omit it.

NA	TRBV7-9	NA	TRBJ2-3	TGTGCCAGCAGCTTCCCTGGGGCTAGCACAGATACGCAGTATTTT	CASSFPGASTDTQYF
NA	TRBV18	NA	TRBJ1-2	TGTGCCAGCTCACCAGAAGGGTTGGTCGAAAGGGGCTACACCTTC	CASSPEGLVERGYTF
NA	TRBV7-9	NA	TRBJ1-6	TGTGCCAGCAGCTTAGGACGGCCCCTCCACTTT	CASSLGRPLHF
NA	TRBV4-1	NA	TRBJ2-2	TGCGCCAGCAGCCAAGGGGCAAAGCGGCGAAACACCGGGGAGCTGTTTTTT	CASSQGAKRRNTGELFF
NA	TRBV30	NA	TRBJ2-5	TGTGCCTGTCCCTTCCGAACGAACCCCTATTCTCAAGAGACCCAGTACTTC	CACPFRTNPYSQETQYF
NA	TRBV9	NA	TRBJ2-3	TGTGCCAGCAGCGTAGTAAGTGGTAGCACAGATACGCAGTATTTT	CASSVVSGSTDTQYF
few	TRBV2	TRBD1	TRBJ2-5	TGTGCCAGCAGTGTGGGGACAGGGGGCGGCGAGACCCAGTACTTC	CASSVGTGGGETQYF
NA	TRBV7-2	TRBD1	TRBJ1-1	TGTGCCAGCAGCCGGACAGGGGTGAACACTGAAGCTTTCTTT	CASSRTGVNTEAFF
NA	TRBV9	TRBD2	TRBJ2-5	TGTGCCAGCAGCTTAGGAGGGACTAGCGGGGGCGAGACCCAGTACTTC	CASSLGGTSGGETQYF
NA	TRBV2	TRBD1	TRBJ1-2	TGTGCCAACGGACAGGGGGCTTGGTATGGCTACACCTTC	CANGQGAWYGYTF
few	TRBV5-1	NA	TRBJ2-5	TGCGCCAGCAGTTCAACAGGGCAAGAGACCCAGTACTTC	CASSSTGQETQYF
few	TRBV6-5	NA	TRBJ2-3	TGTGCCAGCAGTTACGGCGCAGGGGTTAGAGATACGCAGTATTTT	CASSYGAGVRDTQYF
few	TRBV28	TRBD1	TRBJ1-2	TGTGCCAGCAGCCGAGGACAGGGACCCCTTTCGGGGGGCTACACCTTC	CASSRGQGPLSGGYTF
few	TRBV29-1	TRBD1	TRBJ2-3	TGCAGCTCAGAGGGGGCCTCTAGCACAGATACGCAGTATTTT	CSSEGASSTDTQYF
few	TRBV5-6	NA	TRBJ2-3	TGTGCCAGCAGCTCCAGACAGCCAGATACGCAGTATTTT	CASSSRQPDTQYF
NA	TRBV18	TRBD1	TRBJ1-2	TGTGCCAGCTCACCTCCGGGACAGTCTTGGGGTGGCTACACCTTC	CASSPPGQSWGGYTF
few	TRBV5-6	NA	TRBJ1-2	TGTGCCAGCAGTCCCGGGCCACCGACCATCAACTATGGCTACACCTTC	CASSPGPPTINYGYTF
NA	TRBV5-1	NA	TRBJ2-2	TGCGCCAGCAGCTTCCAACGGGCAGCGAACACCGGGGAGCTGTTTTTT	CASSFQRAANTGELFF
few	TRBV12-2	NA	TRBJ2-5	TGTGCAAGTCGCTTGACTAGCGGGGGCCGCCCATGGACCCAGTACTTC	CASRLTSGGRPWTQYF
NA	TRBV28	NA	TRBJ2-7	TGTGCCAGCAGTTTAGGATACGAGCAGTACTTC	CASSLGYEQYF
few	TRBV5-1	NA	TRBJ2-3	TGCGCCAGCAGCTTGGGGGGCGCGGATACGCAGTATTTT	CASSLGGADTQYF
few	TRBV7-2	TRBD1	TRBJ1-4	TGTGCCAGCAGCTTCGGGACAGCTAATGAAAAACTGTTTTTT	CASSFGTANEKLFF
NA	TRBV5-6	NA	TRBJ1-1	TGTGCCAGCAGACGTCCAGGGAGGACTGAAGCTTTCTTT	CASRRPGRTEAFF
few	TRBV30	TRBD2	TRBJ2-5	TGTGCCTGGAGGTCTGGGGGAGGGTTCACCCAGTACTTC	CAWRSGGGFTQYF
NA	TRBV5-1	TRBD1	TRBJ1-1	TGCGCCAGCAGCTCGGGACAGCAAAACACTGAAGCTTTCTTT	CASSSGQQNTEAFF
NA	TRBV5-4	NA	TRBJ1-1	TGTGCCAGCAGCTTGCAGGGTTACACTGAAGCTTTCTTT	CASSLQGYTEAFF
NA	TRBV10-3	NA	TRBJ2-1	TGTGCCATCAGTGAGTATTTCCAGGGTCCCCAGACCAATGAGCAGTTCTTC	CAISEYFQGPQTNEQFF
NA	TRBV5-1	NA	TRBJ1-1	TGCGCCAGCAGCTTGGGACAGCTTGAAGCTTTCTTT	CASSLGQLEAFF
NA	TRBV29-1	NA	TRBJ2-7	TGCAGCGTTGAGTGGGGAATTGGCGACGAGCAGTACTTC	CSVEWGIGDEQYF
NA	TRBV10-2	NA	TRBJ1-2	TGCGCCAGCAGTGAGAACAGGGCCTATGGCTACACCTTC	CASSENRAYGYTF
few	TRBV5-1	TRBD2	TRBJ2-1	TGCGCCAGCAGCTTGGGGCCCAGCGGGGGGATTTACAATGAGCAGTTCTTC	CASSLGPSGGIYNEQFF
NA	TRBV5-1	TRBD1	TRBJ2-3	TGCGCCAGCAGCCACCCCTCCGACAGGGGAAGGGTAAATACGCAGTATTTT	CASSHPSDRGRVNTQYF
NA	TRBV7-9	NA	TRBJ1-3	TGTGCCAGCAGCTCCGGGACAAACTCTGGAAACACCATATATTTT	CASSSGTNSGNTIYF
NA	TRBV2	TRBD2	TRBJ2-7	TGTGCCAGTCATGACGGGAGCCGGGGGGACGAGCAGTACTTC	CASHDGSRGDEQYF
few	TRBV30	NA	TRBJ1-1	TGTGCCTGGAGAGACTTTACAGGGACCACTGAAGCTTTCTTT	CAWRDFTGTTEAFF
NA	TRBV6-4	TRBD2	TRBJ2-1	TGTGCCAGCAGTGTTCTAACTACCGGGACTAGGGGTTCTGAGCAGTTCTTC	CASSVLTTGTRGSEQFF
few	TRBV7-9	TRBD1	TRBJ1-4	TGTGCCAGCAGCGCAGGGGGGTATGAAAAACTGTTTTTT	CASSAGGYEKLFF
few	TRBV12-5	NA	TRBJ2-3	TGTGCTAGTGCTCCTAGGGACTTCCAAGCAGATACGCAGTATTTT	CASAPRDFQADTQYF
few	TRBV20-1	NA	TRBJ1-1	TGCAGTGCTAGGGCAGGGGACGGAGCTTTCTTT	CSARAGDGAFF
NA	TRBV9	NA	TRBJ1-5	TGTGCCAGCAGCGTAGAGGGGGGAGATCAGCCCCAGCATTTT	CASSVEGGDQPQHF
few	TRBV5-6	NA	TRBJ2-1	TGTGCCAGCAGCTTCACGGATGAGCAGTTCTTC	CASSFTDEQFF
few	TRBV5-4	NA	TRBJ1-1	TGTGCCAGCAGCCATGATTCCACTGAAGCTTTCTTT	CASSHDSTEAFF
few	TRBV11-2	NA	TRBJ2-7	TGTGCCAGCAGCTTAGTGGGTCCCTCGAGCGAGCAGTACTTC	CASSLVGPSSEQYF
few	TRBV20-1	NA	TRBJ1-1	TGCAGTGCTCCAACCCGGAATGAAGCTTTCTTT	CSAPTRNEAFF
NA	TRBV30	TRBD1	TRBJ1-4	TGTGCCTGGAGGGATGACAGGGGAACGGAAAAACTGTTTTTT	CAWRDDRGTEKLFF
NA	TRBV30	NA	TRBJ1-2	TGTGCTTATAAGGAGGGCGTCTATGGCTACACCTTC	CAYKEGVYGYTF
few	TRBV7-9	TRBD1	TRBJ1-1	TGTGCCAGCAGCTTAGCGACAGGGCTTGAAGCTTTCTTT	CASSLATGLEAFF
few	TRBV10-3	NA	TRBJ1-1	TGTGCCATCAGAGGACAGCCGAACACTGAAGCTTTCTTT	CAIRGQPNTEAFF
NA	TRBV27	NA	TRBJ1-3	TGTGCCAGCAGTCCAGGGACTGGAAACACCATATATTTT	CASSPGTGNTIYF
few	TRBV18	NA	TRBJ1-1	TGTGCCAGCTCACCCGCTTACACTGAAGCTTTCTTT	CASSPAYTEAFF
few	TRBV9	NA	TRBJ1-2	TGTGCCAGCAGCGCTTCGTGGGGGCCGCGGGGCTACACCTTC	CASSASWGPRGYTF
few	TRBV5-4	NA	TRBJ1-6	TGTGCCAGCAGCCAAACCACGGAGGATTCACCCCTCCACTTT	CASSQTTEDSPLHF
NA	TRBV4-1	TRBD2	TRBJ2-7	TGCGCCAGCAGCCAAGCGCGGGGGGCCATCTACGAGCAGTACTTC	CASSQARGAIYEQYF
NA	TRBV29-1	TRBD1	TRBJ2-3	TGCAGCGTTGCGACAGGGTCTAGCACAGATACGCAGTATTTT	CSVATGSSTDTQYF